This entry lists 3 T cell receptor beta chains sequenced from one sample in a study of cytomegalovirus exposure and HLA in healthy donors. Amplification used 60 Vbeta primers and 13 Jbeta primers. Clones were sequenced by immunoSEQ multiplex PCR, and TCRdb holds only the in-frame ones, with some missing. The repertoire consists of about 150,000 clones, with more than 9.5% occurring once and the leading ten covering about 1.9%. The sample was PBMCs. These TCRs come from a man aged 50 to 59 in good health and CMV-seronegative.

A few counts support this clone. The genes are TRBV15 and TRBJ2-2; 7 bases fit TRBD2. Germline trimming cut 4 bases from V and 3 bases from J; bases unmatched to any gene: 5. CDR1 and CDR2 (germline): LNHNV, YYDKDF (reference sequence). The CDR3 has 15 residues. CDR3 coding DNA: TGTGCCACCAGCAACGGGGGGACGGACACCGGGGAGCTGTTTTTT. It specifies CATSNGGTDTGELFF.

Only a few counts were recorded for this clone. This CDR3 reads CSVEKTGANTEAFF. Here the CDR3 DNA reads TGCAGCGTTGAGAAGACAGGGGCGAACACTGAAGCTTTCTTT. The chain employs TRBV29-1 and TRBJ1-1; TRBD1 matches at 8 bases. The germline gives CDR1 SQVTM, CDR2 ANQGSEA. Trimming removed 3 bases from V and 1 base from J; junction bases left unmatched: 4. This CDR3 is 14 amino acids long.

This clone was detected a few times. The chain joins TRBV10-2 to TRBJ2-2; TRBD2 matches 9 bases. The junction had 8 bases not matched to a gene; V was cut back by 6 bases and J by 3 bases. Germline CDR1 reads WSHSY; CDR2 reads SAAADI. The CDR3 has 16 residues. CDR3 in DNA: TGCGCCAGCAGAGGGGAGCGGGGGGCGGACACCGGGGAGCTGTTTTTT. Protein product: CASRGERGADTGELFF.